A single sample is the source of the 31 T cell receptor beta chains below, sequenced in a study of CD8 T cells in ankylosing spondylitis. TCRdb ran MiXCR on the 5' RACE reads and lists one entry per CDR3 protein. The sample includes more than 250,000 distinct CDR3 sequences, 11% of them seen just once. The sample was blood, either unsorted or a sorted T cell fraction (not recorded which). These receptors all come from a female donor with ankylosing spondylitis or in good health (not recorded which).

This clonotype was found a few times. The gene calls are TRBV27 and TRBJ2-2; 8 nucleotides line up with TRBD2. This CDR3 region has 16 residues. Trimming at V came to 7 bases and at J to 6 bases, leaving 13 bases not matched to a gene. Per the germline V gene, CDR1 is MNHEY and CDR2 is SMNVEV (reference sequence). CDR3 loop: CASNPRWTSQAGELFF. The CDR3 nucleotides are TGTGCCAGCAACCCTCGATGGACTAGCCAGGCCGGGGAGCTGTTTTTT.

The chain has TRBV12-3 or TRBV12-4 and TRBJ2-5; D is unclear. The CDR3 is made up of 13 amino acids. V lost 3 bases, J lost 4 bases, and 9 bases lay in between. The CDR3 bases are TGTGCCAGCAGTTTCAGAGTCGGAGAGACCCAGTACTTC. Translated, it gives CASSFRVGETQYF.

This clonotype has only a few counts. The chain combines TRBV4-2 with TRBJ2-1; D assignment may be TRBD1 or TRBD2 (5 bases each). Deletions cut 4 bases from V and 1 base from J, with 11 bases between. The CDR3 loop spans 15 amino acids. CDR1 and CDR2 (germline): LGHNA, YNFKEQ. The CDR3 loop is CASSRVGESYNEQFF. CDR3 nucleotides: TGTGCCAGCAGCCGGGTGGGGGAGTCCTACAATGAGCAGTTCTTC.

This clonotype appeared many times. The chain has TRBV12-3 or TRBV12-4 and TRBJ1-4; no clear D gene. The length of the CDR3 is 15 residues. The V end was cut by 7 bases, the J end by 3 bases, with 15 bases between. The chain's CDR3 is CASTAWELSNEKLFF. The DNA for the CDR3 is TGTGCCAGCACCGCCTGGGAGCTGTCTAATGAAAAACTGTTTTTT.

The J gene is TRBJ2-7, the V gene TRBV7-8; D perhaps matches TRBD2 (6 bases). From germline, CDR1 is SGHVS and CDR2 FQNEAQ. The CDR3 sequence is 14 residues long. V shed 5 bases and J shed 0 bases, with 11 bases lying between them. The CDR3 is CASSPGGFSYEQYF. CDR3 nucleotide sequence: TGTGCCAGCAGCCCCGGAGGGTTCTCCTACGAGCAGTACTTC.

This clonotype was detected many times. The J gene is TRBJ2-6, the V gene TRBV28; the D call may be TRBD1 or TRBD2 (6 bases each). Germline CDR1 reads MDHEN; CDR2 reads SYDVKM. V gave up 8 bases and J gave up 2 bases, with 13 bases separating them. The CDR3 loop spans 15 amino acids. The CDR3 is CASLDRGAGANVLTF. The DNA for the CDR3 is TGTGCCAGCTTAGATAGGGGGGCTGGGGCCAACGTCCTGACTTTC. Looking up the rest from reference TRBV28 and TRBJ2-6 gives the full variable domain: DVKVTQSSRYLVKRTGEKVFLECVQDMDHENMFWYRQDPGLGLRLIYFSYDVKMKEKGDIPEGYSVSREKKERFSLILESASTNQTSMYLCASLDRGAGANVLTFGAGSRLTVL.

This clonotype has a count of ten or more. CDR3 sequence reads: CASSPTPEDNEQFF. CDR3 bases: TGCGCCAGCAGCCCCACCCCGGAAGACAATGAGCAGTTCTTC. The chain joins TRBV4-3 to TRBJ2-1; no clear D gene. The CDR3 runs to 14 residues. V lost 4 bases and J 5 bases, leaving 12 bases between the germline ends. The germline V gene encodes CDR1 LGHNA and CDR2 YSLEER.

This clonotype was observed many times. The genes are TRBV12-3 or TRBV12-4 and TRBJ2-1; 9 bases are a match to TRBD2. There are 15 residues in the CDR3. Trimming removed 3 bases from V and 4 bases from J; junction bases left unmatched: 4. The CDR3 DNA is TGTGCCAGCAGTTTTGTGCGGGGGGGGTACAATGAGCAGTTCTTC. This gives the protein CASSFVRGGYNEQFF.

This clonotype was seen ten or more times. CDR3 nucleotides: TGTGCCAGTAGTCCACTGACAGGGGGCTACAATGAGCAGTTCTTC. Protein product: CASSPLTGGYNEQFF. This chain connects TRBV19 to TRBJ2-1, with 9 bases fitting TRBD1. The ends lost 5 bases at V and 3 bases at J; junction bases unmatched: 5. This CDR3 comprises 15 residues. Per germline, CDR1 LNHDA and CDR2 SQIVND (reference sequence).

This clonotype was found many times. The rearrangement links TRBV11-2 to TRBJ2-7; D is unclear. From germline, CDR1 is SGHAT and CDR2 FQNNGV. Trimming left V 4 bases short and J 1 base short, with 14 bases between. This CDR3 comprises 15 residues. CDR3 coding DNA: TGTGCCAGCAGCTCGGACCCTGGATCGTCCTACGAGCAGTACTTC. Its protein is CASSSDPGSSYEQYF.

The CDR3 is CATSYSSGSRTDTQYF. CDR3 DNA: TGTGCCACCAGCTACTCTAGCGGGAGTCGGACAGATACGCAGTATTTT. The genes are TRBV15 and TRBJ2-3, with 10 bases that match TRBD2. The germline gives CDR1 LNHNV, CDR2 YYDKDF (reference sequence). J was trimmed by 3 bases and V by 5 bases; bases with no gene match: 8. The CDR3 length is 16 residues.

V usage is TRBV5-1 and J usage is TRBJ2-6; D unresolved. The CDR3 is 17 amino acids. CDR1 SGHRS and CDR2 YFSETQ come from the germline V gene. The ends were cut back, 3 bases at V and 0 bases at J, with 13 bases in the middle. The CDR3 nucleotides are TGCGCCAGCAGCTCTGAGACGTGGGGCTCTGGGGCCAACGTCCTGACTTTC. Protein: CASSSETWGSGANVLTF.

Only a few counts were recorded for this clonotype. The chain combines TRBV11-2 with TRBJ1-3; D is uncertain. The CDR3 totals 14 residues. Trimming left V 10 bases short and J 0 bases short, with 13 bases between. The V gene's germline CDR1 is SGHAT and CDR2 FQNNGV. Here the CDR3 reads CATMDDNSGNTIYF. The CDR3 nucleotides are TGTGCCACCATGGACGATAACTCTGGAAACACCATATATTTT.

This clonotype was recorded many times. The rearrangement links TRBV20-1 to TRBJ2-1; tentatively, D is TRBD1 (6 bases). This CDR3 has 16 amino acids. Germline V gene data show CDR1 as DFQATT and CDR2 as SNEGSKA (reference sequence). V lost 3 bases to trimming and J lost 0 bases, with 15 bases between them. Here the CDR3 DNA reads TGCAGTGCTAGTGAGTTAGGGACACACTCCTACAATGAGCAGTTCTTC. Translation gives CSASELGTHSYNEQFF.

This clonotype was seen ten or more times. The chain carries TRBV4-3 and TRBJ2-1; no reliable D call. Trimming removed 2 bases at V and 12 bases at J, with 11 bases between. CDR1 and CDR2 (germline): LGHNA, YSLEER. This CDR3 comprises 12 residues. Written as DNA, the CDR3 is TGCGCCAGCAGCCAATCGGATCGTGGGCAGTTCTTC. It is translated as CASSQSDRGQFF.

This clonotype was recorded at least ten times. This rearrangement joins TRBV29-1 to TRBJ2-2; TRBD2 aligns across 9 bases. Germline V gene lookup returns CDR1 SQVTM and CDR2 ANQGSEA. The CDR3 is made up of 15 amino acids. With V trimmed by 5 bases and J by 3 bases, 7 bases remained unmatched. This chain's CDR3 is CSVNSGGVHTGELFF. The CDR3 DNA reads as TGCAGCGTTAATAGCGGGGGAGTCCACACCGGGGAGCTGTTTTTT.

The genes are TRBV10-3 and TRBJ2-7, with TRBD1 matching over 10 bases. J was trimmed by 8 bases and V by 0 bases; bases with no gene match: 4. There are 14 residues in the CDR3. CDR1 ENHRY and CDR2 SYGVKD come from the germline V gene. The CDR3: CAISESGQGSKQYF. The CDR3 DNA follows: TGTGCCATCAGTGAGTCGGGACAGGGGAGTAAGCAGTACTTC.

V and J are TRBV18 and TRBJ1-4, with a possible D match to TRBD1 (5 bases). Germline values: CDR1 KGHSH, CDR2 LQKENI. The CDR3 runs to 15 residues. V lost 1 base, J lost 5 bases, and 11 bases lay in between. The CDR3, as DNA: TGTGCCAGCTCACCACTAGGGACGGGGAATGAAAAACTGTTTTTT. It translates to CASSPLGTGNEKLFF.

This clonotype was counted ten times or more. V gene TRBV10-2 combines with J gene TRBJ2-1; maybe TRBD2 (5 bases). The CDR3 sequence is 13 residues long. Germline CDR1 WSHSY, CDR2 SAAADI. Trimming pared 2 bases from V and 6 bases from J, leaving 8 bases between. The CDR3 is CASSEQLGNEQFF. For the CDR3, the DNA is TGCGCCAGCAGTGAGCAACTAGGCAATGAGCAGTTCTTC.

V and J are TRBV5-1 and TRBJ2-2, with 12 bases aligning to TRBD2. After removal of 4 bases from V and 2 bases from J, the junction contained 6 bases not matched to a gene. Germline V lookup: CDR1 SGHRS, CDR2 YFSETQ. The CDR3 spans 17 residues. CDR3 DNA: TGCGCCAGCAGCCTTACTAGCGGGGGGACTAACACCGGGGAGCTGTTTTTT. It encodes CASSLTSGGTNTGELFF.

This clonotype was counted ten times or more. The gene calls are TRBV2 and TRBJ2-1; 8 bases are a match to TRBD2. This CDR3 comprises 14 residues. The junction had 6 bases not matched to a gene; V was cut back by 7 bases and J by 4 bases. CDR1 and CDR2 (germline): SNHLY, FYNNEI. CDR3 region: CASTELAAYNEQFF. The DNA of the CDR3 is TGTGCCAGCACAGAACTAGCGGCTTACAATGAGCAGTTCTTC.

This clonotype was picked up a small number of times. V usage is TRBV6-2 or TRBV6-3 and J usage is TRBJ2-1; D is ambiguous. Germline V gene lookup returns CDR1 MNHEY and CDR2 SVGEGT. The CDR3 sequence is 16 residues long. V lost 0 bases to trimming and J lost 0 bases, with 9 bases between them. CDR3 residues: CASSYSTGFSYNEQFF. CDR3 bases: TGTGCCAGCAGTTACTCGACCGGCTTCTCCTACAATGAGCAGTTCTTC.

This clonotype was counted a few times. The chain is built from TRBV27 and TRBJ2-5; D assignment may be TRBD1 or TRBD2 (5 bases each). This CDR3 has 19 amino acids. Germline V gives CDR1 MNHEY, CDR2 SMNVEV (reference sequence). V was cut by 3 bases and J by 2 bases, with 25 bases left in between. CDR3 sequence (DNA): TGTGCCAGCAGTTTTCCTCCCTATCGGGACCAAAAGAGGCAAGAGACCCAGTACTTC. This codes for CASSFPPYRDQKRQETQYF.

This clonotype was seen a handful of times. This rearrangement joins TRBV5-8 to TRBJ1-5, with TRBD1 as a possible D gene (5 bases). The V end was cut by 5 bases, the J end by 2 bases, with 14 bases between. The CDR3 has 15 amino acids. Germline lookup yields CDR1 SGHTS and CDR2 YDEGEE. The chain's CDR3 is CASRGGDGRNQPQHF. Written as DNA, the CDR3 is TGTGCCAGCAGGGGAGGGGACGGACGCAATCAGCCCCAGCATTTT.

The V call is TRBV2, the J call TRBJ2-1; TRBD2 matches 13 bases. Germline CDR1 SNHLY, CDR2 FYNNEI. CDR3 length: 18 amino acids. The trim removed 8 bases at V and 2 bases at J, leaving 12 bases unmatched. The CDR3 DNA is TGTGCCAGCTGTCCCACTAGCGGGGGGGCCATGGCCTACAATGAGCAGTTCTTC. Translation gives CASCPTSGGAMAYNEQFF.

This clonotype was picked up many times. The CDR3 nucleotides read TGCAGTGCTAGAGACATCCTGTCGGGGGAGCTGTTTTTT. Its translation: CSARDILSGELFF. V usage is TRBV20-1 and J usage is TRBJ2-2; D call uncertain. V was pared by 0 bases and J by 8 bases, with 10 bases between. CDR1 is DFQATT, CDR2 SNEGSKA, per germline (reference sequence). The CDR3 consists of 13 residues.

This clonotype was counted between two and nine times. One end of the junction is discordant with germline, which a read error may explain. The chain employs TRBV20-1 and TRBJ1-6; D is ambiguous. Germline V lookup: CDR1 DFQATT, CDR2 SNEGSKA (reference sequence). The CDR3 contains 17 residues. CDR3 in amino acids: CCARDEGRPSYNSPLHF. The CDR3 coding sequence is TGCTGTGCTAGAGATGAAGGCAGGCCCTCCTATAATTCACCCCTCCACTTT.

The chain combines TRBV6-1 with TRBJ2-3; TRBD2 matches 7 bases. The V gene's germline CDR1 is MNHNS and CDR2 SASEGT. The V gene end was trimmed by 2 bases and the J gene end by 2 bases; junction bases not matched to a gene: 4. This CDR3 comprises 15 residues. CDR3 amino acids: CASSELAALTDTQYF. CDR3 DNA: TGTGCCAGCAGTGAACTAGCGGCCCTCACAGATACGCAGTATTTT.

This clonotype has ten or more counts. The J gene is TRBJ2-7, the V gene TRBV7-2, with D hard to call. Germline-derived CDR1 and CDR2 are SGHTA and FQGNSA. CDR3 length equals 14 residues. Trimming shortened V by 7 bases and J by 5 bases, and 18 bases separated the two germline ends. The CDR3 DNA sequence: TGTGCCAGCATTGGGAAGTATGGTGAGAACGAGCAGTACTTC. It encodes CASIGKYGENEQYF.

This clonotype came up a few times. J is TRBJ1-2 and V is TRBV7-2; D remains unclear. The V gene lost 5 bases and the J gene lost 8 bases, with 6 bases spanning the gap. This CDR3 comprises 10 residues. The germline CDR1 and CDR2 sequences are SGHTA and FQGNSA. This CDR3 is CASSLLGYTF. In DNA, the CDR3 is TGTGCCAGCAGCCTCCTCGGCTACACCTTC.

This clonotype was counted ten times or more. The chain uses TRBV28 and TRBJ2-7; 9 positions agree with TRBD1. CDR3 length: 15 amino acids. From germline, CDR1 is MDHEN and CDR2 SYDVKM. The ends lost 6 bases at V and 6 bases at J; junction bases unmatched: 12. The CDR3 DNA follows: TGTGCCAGCAGAACAACCGGGACAGGGTCTTTCGAGCAGTACTTC. This translates into CASRTTGTGSFEQYF.